The 10 T cell receptor beta chains given below trace back to one sample, sequenced in a study of T cell responses to AZD1222 COVID-19 vaccine. Method: immunoSEQ multiplex PCR; TCRdb's copy keeps in-frame clones and lacks some. The table includes about 84,000 clones, 80% to 90% detected once. The source material was peripheral blood, sampled on day 0 of AZD1222 vaccination. The receptors stem from an adult in good health.

DNA of the CDR3: TGTGCTAGTGGTTTTCCCCGGAGGTCCCACTACACCTTC. Translated, it gives CASGFPRRSHYTF. The V gene is TRBV12-5, the J gene TRBJ1-2; D ambiguous. The CDR3 totals 13 residues. V lost 3 bases and J 10 bases, leaving 15 bases between the germline ends. In germline, CDR1 is LGHNT, CDR2 FRNRAP.

This clone was picked up one time. This sequence joins TRBV19 and TRBJ1-2; no clear D. Germline V gives CDR1 LNHDA, CDR2 SQIVND (reference sequence). CDR3 length equals 14 residues. Trimming pared 11 bases from V and 6 bases from J, leaving 22 bases between. The CDR3 DNA sequence: TGTGCCTCATCCCATACCGCCGGTCCCAATGGCTACACCTTC. Amino acids: CASSHTAGPNGYTF.

The rearrangement uses TRBV2 and TRBJ1-4; D remains ambiguous. The CDR3 is made up of 13 amino acids. V was clipped by 8 bases and J by 6 bases, with 13 bases between them. The germline V gene encodes CDR1 SNHLY and CDR2 FYNNEI. The CDR3 DNA reads TGTGCCAGCTACGGGCAGATAGATGAAAAACTGTTTTTT. This gives the protein CASYGQIDEKLFF.

The V call is TRBV5-6, the J call TRBJ2-7, with D unresolved. Germline CDR1 reads SGHDT; CDR2 reads YYEEEE. This CDR3 contains 14 residues. V shed 4 bases and J shed 3 bases, with 14 bases lying between them. The CDR3 spells CASSPSSVVYEQYF. DNA for the CDR3: TGTGCCAGCAGCCCCTCTTCTGTCGTCTACGAGCAGTACTTC.

The genes are TRBV4-3 and TRBJ2-1, with 12 bases matching TRBD2. Germline V gene data show CDR1 as LGHNA and CDR2 as YSLEER. J lost 7 bases, V lost 5 bases, and 9 bases had no gene match. CDR3 length: 16 residues. The CDR3 DNA is TGCGCCAGCAGCTTACTGACTAGCGGGAGTAGAAATGAGCAGTTCTTC. Encoded protein: CASSLLTSGSRNEQFF.

By sample fraction, this clone is large. The chain has TRBV10-1 and TRBJ2-3; D could derive from TRBD1 or TRBD2 (5 bases each). V lost 2 bases to trimming and J lost 2 bases, with 11 bases between them. Germline CDR1 is WNHNN and CDR2 is SYGVQD (reference sequence). The CDR3 consists of 15 residues. DNA of the CDR3: TGCGCCAGCAGTGAGGGGACCCACGACACAGATACGCAGTATTTT. The encoded protein is CASSEGTHDTDTQYF.

In this sample, this clone turned up once. The CDR3 DNA sequence: TGCGCCAGCAGCTTGGGCGTTTTGAACACTGAAGCTTTCTTT. Translation gives CASSLGVLNTEAFF. This rearrangement joins TRBV5-1 to TRBJ1-1; D remains unclear. The V gene lost 0 bases and the J gene lost 0 bases, with 6 bases spanning the gap. The germline gives CDR1 SGHRS, CDR2 YFSETQ. This CDR3 contains 14 residues. Based on the CDR3 plus reference TRBV5-1 and TRBJ1-1, the full variable domain is KAGVTQTPRYLIKTRGQQVTLSCSPISGHRSVSWYQQTPGQGLQFLFEYFSETQRNKGNFPGRFSGRQFSNSRSEMNVSTLELGDSALYLCASSLGVLNTEAFFGQGTRLTVV.

The chain uses TRBV28 and TRBJ1-5; D is unresolved. CDR1 and CDR2 (germline): MDHEN, SYDVKM. Trimming took off 1 base at V and 4 bases at J, with 11 bases between the two ends. This CDR3 has 15 residues. This CDR3 reads CASSLLPVTNQPQHF. DNA for the CDR3: TGTGCCAGCAGTTTATTACCAGTTACAAATCAGCCCCAGCATTTT.

The chain uses TRBV9 and TRBJ2-7; D gene ambiguous. CDR1 is SGDLS, CDR2 YYNGEE, per germline. CDR3 length: 15 amino acids. V was cut by 0 bases and J by 5 bases, with 15 bases left in between. CDR3 sequence: CASSVEGNPEDEQYF. Here the CDR3 DNA reads TGTGCCAGCAGCGTAGAGGGAAACCCCGAGGACGAGCAGTACTTC.

The chain combines TRBV2 with TRBJ2-1; no reliable D call. Germline V gene lookup returns CDR1 SNHLY and CDR2 FYNNEI. The CDR3 loop spans 15 amino acids. V was pared by 6 bases and J by 0 bases, with 12 bases between. CDR3 nucleotide sequence: TGTGCCAGCAGGGAACTCCGGAGCTCCTACAATGAGCAGTTCTTC. Its translation is CASRELRSSYNEQFF.